Listed below are T cell receptor beta chains from one sample, sequenced in a study of CD8+ T cells in alopecia areata. The protocol was immunoSEQ multiplex PCR, while the TCRdb copy is restricted to in-frame clones and leaves out a portion. The sample carries around 70,000 clones, over 25% recorded once. The sample consisted of CD8+ T cells sorted from blood, taken at week 4, from a patient treated with tofacitinib. These receptors all stem from a human donor with alopecia areata. CDR3s include the opening cysteine and the closing phenylalanine or tryptophan. The D gene is left open where the match is weak. Clone sizes are given selectively: once, few, many, or a class where the clone is expanded.

v_call	j_call	clone_size	cdr3_length	d_call	cdr3_nt	cdr3_aa
TRBV2	TRBJ2-2	-	12	-	TGTGCCAGCAGGGAGAACACCGGGGAGCTGTTTTTT	CASRENTGELFF
TRBV27	TRBJ2-4	-	16	TRBD1	TGTGCCAGCAGTTATTCAGGGGGTATGGCCAAAAACATTCAGTACTTC	CASSYSGGMAKNIQYF
TRBV13	TRBJ2-4	few	16	TRBD2	TGTGCCAGCAGCCCAGGACTAGCGGCAGCCAAAAACATTCAGTACTTC	CASSPGLAAAKNIQYF
TRBV20-1	TRBJ2-7	once	11	-	TGCAGTGCTAGTAACCCCTACGAGCAGTACTTC	CSASNPYEQYF
TRBV30	TRBJ1-1	-	13	-	TGTGCCTGGAGTGAAATGGGAAACACTGAAGCTTTCTTT	CAWSEMGNTEAFF
TRBV5-6	TRBJ1-1	few	12	-	TGTGCCAGCAGAAAATGGGGCACTGAAGCTTTCTTT	CASRKWGTEAFF
TRBV10-3	TRBJ2-7	few	13	-	TGTGCCATCAGTCCCGGGAGAAACTACGAGCAGTACTTC	CAISPGRNYEQYF
TRBV29-1	TRBJ2-3	-	14	-	TGCAGCGTTGTCGGGTCCGGTGGCCCAGATACGCAGTATTTT	CSVVGSGGPDTQYF
TRBV11-2	TRBJ1-3	-	16	-	TGTGCCAGCAGCTTTGCGAGGGTTCCCTCTGGAAACACCATATATTTT	CASSFARVPSGNTIYF
TRBV29-1	TRBJ1-2	-	15	-	TGCAGCGTTGAAGAGGACAGTACAGTCGTCGGGGGCTACACCTTC	CSVEEDSTVVGGYTF
TRBV13	TRBJ2-4	few	17	-	TGTGCCAGCAGCGCAACGGAGGTCCCCACCGCCAAAAACATTCAGTACTTC	CASSATEVPTAKNIQYF
TRBV4-1	TRBJ2-7	-	15	TRBD2	TGCGCCAGCAGTAGTGGCGGGAGCGGGAGCTACGAGCAGTACTTC	CASSSGGSGSYEQYF
TRBV6-4	TRBJ2-1	medium-sized	14	-	TGTGCCAGCAGTGACTCAAGAGACCTAGTAACCAAGTTCTTC	CASSDSRDLVTKFF
TRBV6-4	TRBJ1-1	-	13	-	TGTGCCAGCAGTGACTCTGAACAGGGTGAAGCTTTCTTT	CASSDSEQGEAFF
TRBV19	TRBJ2-1	-	14	-	TGTGCCAGTAGTTGGAGGGCGGGCTACAATGAGCAGTTCTTC	CASSWRAGYNEQFF
TRBV5-1	TRBJ1-4	few	15	-	TGCGCCAGCAGCTTGGGAGGACAGCCTAATGAAAAACTGTTTTTT	CASSLGGQPNEKLFF
TRBV29-1	TRBJ2-3	-	12	-	TGCAGCGTTGATCCGCAGTTGGATACGCAGTATTTT	CSVDPQLDTQYF
TRBV7-3	TRBJ2-3	-	13	-	TGTGCCAGCAGCTTGGGGATTACAGATACGCAGTATTTT	CASSLGITDTQYF
TRBV28	TRBJ2-7	-	13	-	TGTGCCAGCACCCTAGGGGGGCAGGACGAGCAGTACTTC	CASTLGGQDEQYF
TRBV29-1	TRBJ2-7	-	13	TRBD1	TGCAGCTCCGGTGACAGGGGGCACTACGAGCAGTACTTC	CSSGDRGHYEQYF
TRBV7-2	TRBJ2-5	-	14	-	TGTGCCAGCAGCTTAGGGGACTACCAAGAGACCCAGTACTTC	CASSLGDYQETQYF
TRBV30	TRBJ2-1	few	12	-	TGTGCCTGGACCCCGCACCACAATGAGCAGTTCTTC	CAWTPHHNEQFF
TRBV25-1	TRBJ2-1	-	11	-	TGTGCCAGCACCCCGGGCAATGAGCAGTTCTTC	CASTPGNEQFF
TRBV29-1	TRBJ2-2	few	12	-	TGCAGCGTTGAGCCCGGGACCGGGGAGCTGTTTTTT	CSVEPGTGELFF
TRBV5-7	TRBJ1-5	-	9	-	TGTGCCCATAATCAGCCCCAGCATTTT	CAHNQPQHF
TRBV19	TRBJ2-1	few	15	TRBD2	TGTGCCAGTAGTATCGCCGGGACTAGCCCCAATGAGCAGTTCTTC	CASSIAGTSPNEQFF
TRBV25-1	TRBJ2-1	-	13	-	TGTGCCAGCAGTTTAGCAGCGAATAATGAGCAGTTCTTC	CASSLAANNEQFF
TRBV29-1	TRBJ2-7	few	12	-	TGCAGCGGGCGGGACGACTCCTACGAGCAGTACTTC	CSGRDDSYEQYF
TRBV29-1	TRBJ2-3	-	13	TRBD2	TGCAGCGTAGCGGGAGGGATCACAGATACGCAGTATTTT	CSVAGGITDTQYF
TRBV30	TRBJ2-6	few	13	-	TGTGCCTGTGAGGGTCCCGGGGCCAACGTCCTGACTTTC	CACEGPGANVLTF
TRBV6-5	TRBJ2-7	few	13	-	TGTGCCAGTACCGGGACTCCTTCGGACGAGCAGTACTTC	CASTGTPSDEQYF
TRBV30	TRBJ1-3	-	17	TRBD1	TGTGCCTGGAGTGTAGTAGACAGGGGCCGCTCTGGAAACACCATATATTTT	CAWSVVDRGRSGNTIYF
TRBV9	TRBJ2-5	-	15	TRBD1	TGTGCCAGCAGCGCTTCCGGGACAGAACAAGAGACCCAGTACTTC	CASSASGTEQETQYF
TRBV29-1	TRBJ2-2	-	14	TRBD1	TGCAGCGGATCTCCGGGACAGGGCACCGGGGAGCTGTTTTTT	CSGSPGQGTGELFF
TRBV11-2	TRBJ2-3	-	12	-	TGTGCCAGCAGCTTAGGGTCAGATACGCAGTATTTT	CASSLGSDTQYF
TRBV7-9	TRBJ1-6	few	13	-	TGTGCCAGCCAACCCGGGGGTAATTCACCCCTCCACTTT	CASQPGGNSPLHF
TRBV14	TRBJ2-3	few	15	-	TGTGCCAGCAGCCAAGATCCGCAGATAGCGCCGATCCGGTATTTT	CASSQDPQIAPIRYF
TRBV5-6	TRBJ1-1	few	17	TRBD1	TGTGCCAGCAGGGGGGGGCAGGGGGCCCACCTGAACACTGAAGCTTTCTTT	CASRGGQGAHLNTEAFF
TRBV28	TRBJ2-5	few	15	TRBD2	TGTGCCAGCCTCGAAGCGGGAGAGGCGGAGGAGACCCAGTACTTC	CASLEAGEAEETQYF
TRBV30	TRBJ1-5	-	14	-	TGTGCCTGGAGTGTAGCGGGGTACTATCAGCCCCAGCATTTT	CAWSVAGYYQPQHF
TRBV19	TRBJ1-1	few	13	TRBD1	TGTGCCAGTAAAGCGCCGGGGACAGTTGAAGCTTTCTTT	CASKAPGTVEAFF
TRBV5-1	TRBJ2-4	-	11	-	TGCGCCAGCCCTTGGGCAGGGTGGCGGTACTTC	CASPWAGWRYF
TRBV7-6	TRBJ1-5	-	16	TRBD1	TGTGCCAGCAGCTTAGAGACAGGGGTTAGCAATCAGCCCCAGCATTTT	CASSLETGVSNQPQHF
TRBV4-1	TRBJ2-1	few	16	TRBD2	TGCGCCAGCAGCTCTCCGAGGACTAGCGGGATCGATGAGCAGTTCTTC	CASSSPRTSGIDEQFF
TRBV29-1	TRBJ2-6	few	15	-	TGCAGCGTTCCCCCGGAGGGAACTGGGGCCAACGTCCTGACTTTC	CSVPPEGTGANVLTF
TRBV7-9	TRBJ2-1	-	15	-	TGTGCCAGCAGCTTAGCAGCGGGTATTTACAATGAGCAGTTCTTC	CASSLAAGIYNEQFF
TRBV29-1	TRBJ2-1	-	14	TRBD1	TGCAGCGTTTCACAGGGGGATCCATACAATGAGCAGTTCTTC	CSVSQGDPYNEQFF
TRBV29-1	TRBJ1-2	few	13	-	TGCAGCGTTGTCATGGAGGGGGACTATGGCTACACCTTC	CSVVMEGDYGYTF
TRBV7-9	TRBJ2-5	-	12	-	TGTGCCAGCAGCTTAGGAAGAGAGACCCAGTACTTC	CASSLGRETQYF
TRBV29-1	TRBJ2-1	-	11	TRBD1	TGCAGCGTTTCTACAGGGGGTGGACAGTTCTTC	CSVSTGGGQFF
TRBV30	TRBJ1-5	few	14	-	TGTGCCTGGGCTGGAGGGGGGGCGAATCAGCCCCAGCATTTT	CAWAGGGANQPQHF
TRBV13	TRBJ2-6	-	17	TRBD1	TGTGCCAGCACCCTACAGGGGGCGATCTCTGGGGCCAACGTCCTGACTTTC	CASTLQGAISGANVLTF
TRBV4-3	TRBJ1-1	few	13	-	TGCGCCAGCGGGCCCGGGGCAGGCACTGAAGCTTTCTTT	CASGPGAGTEAFF
TRBV9	TRBJ2-7	few	13	-	TGTGCCAGCAGCGTAGAGACGGGAGTCGAGCAGTACTTC	CASSVETGVEQYF
TRBV19	TRBJ2-1	few	14	-	TGTGCCAGCGATCCTAGGATCGGGTACAATGAGCAGTTCTTC	CASDPRIGYNEQFF
TRBV2	TRBJ1-1	-	16	-	TGTGCCAGCAGTGAGCGAAGGAATATCATGAACACTGAAGCTTTCTTT	CASSERRNIMNTEAFF